The clone carrying this T cell receptor beta chain was counted ten times or more. Its antigen is undetermined. Cells sorted as Tregs were CD4+, CD25+ and CD127-/low. The length of the CDR3 is 12 residues. Between the trimmed V and J ends, which lost 4 bases and 2 bases, there was a span of 8 bases. The germline V gene has CDR1 SQVTM and CDR2 ANQGSEA. Findings of the study overall: Tumor memory CD4+ T cell TCR gene usage clustered with blood and lymph node memory CD4+ cells and lymph node naive CD4+ cells. Tumor Tregs overlapped most with tumor, then blood, naive CD4+ cells.

TCRdb reanalysed the 5' RACE reads using MiXCR and keeps one entry per CDR3 protein. In the table there are around 55,000 distinct CDR3 sequences, less than 25% of which are singletons. The genes are TRBV29-1 and TRBJ2-5; D unresolved. Specimen: tumor-infiltrating Tregs sorted from the breast tumor. This clonotype was sampled from a female donor with breast cancer. The CDR3 loop is CSVGPDQETQYF. The CDR3 DNA follows: TGCAGCGTTGGTCCGGATCAAGAGACCCAGTACTTC.